The entry that follows covers one T cell receptor (beta chain) sequence. The sample originates from a study of blood T cell repertoires in COVID-19. About the study: Sites in the United States, Italy and Spain provided acute and convalescent COVID-19 samples. PBMCs, B-cell-depleted T cells, or T cells were the source of the cDNA or gDNA that made up the material.

Germline V gene lookup returns CDR1 SGHTA and CDR2 FQGNSA. V was pared by 4 bases and J by 5 bases, with 4 bases of the junction left unmatched. The CDR3 runs 14 residues. Under the authors' procedure: Reference gene primer amplification yielded estimated nucleated cell counts. The assay was immunoSEQ multiplex PCR, and TCRdb's table has in-frame clones only and misses some. That table gives V, J and clone size, and the DNA gave D and trimming. Seen here are about 100,000 clones, about 90% observed once, and the top ten hold around 7.2%. The sequence was obtained from a man aged 25 to 40 in a cohort sampled during active COVID-19. The sample was peripheral blood. The chain combines TRBV7-2 with TRBJ1-5; 8 bases are shared with TRBD1. The CDR3 DNA follows: TGTGCCAGCAGCTCCCGACAGGGGCATCAGCCCCAGCATTTT. Protein: CASSSRQGHQPQHF.